This TCR beta chain was observed in a study of regulatory T cells in long-lasting Graves disease. CDR3-region Arm-PCR and iRepertoire HTBI primers produced the TCR beta libraries. Via MiXCR, TCRdb re-called the multiplex PCR reads, giving one row per CDR3 protein. The table lists roughly 380,000 distinct CDR3 sequences, 15% to 17% of them singletons. The CDR3 runs to 14 residues. Germline CDR1 is SGHRS and CDR2 is YFSETQ. Trimming shortened V by 3 bases and J by 0 bases, and 6 bases separated the two germline ends. Time point denoted: newly diagnosed GD, antithyroid drugs for less than 3 months. Following extraction of RNA from PBMCs, that RNA was used to make the TCR library.

The material was peripheral blood mononuclear cells (PBMCs), obtained at new diagnosis, from a patient treated with antithyroid drugs. V gene TRBV5-1 combines with J gene TRBJ2-2; no definite D call. The receptor's source is a female donor with Graves disease. The CDR3 here is CASSSRSNTGELFF. CDR3 coding DNA: TGCGCCAGCAGCTCGAGATCGAACACCGGGGAGCTGTTTTTT.